The 30 T cell receptor beta chains in this list originate from one sample, sequenced in a study of OX40 agonist ivuxolimab in advanced cancers. Sequenced by immunoSEQ multiplex PCR; TCRdb stores in-frame clones only, minus some. The profile shows about 73,000 clones, approximately 91% of them singletons. Here the sequenced sample was CD4+ or CD8+ T cells sorted from blood, taken in a trial of the OX40 agonist ivuxolimab. Receptors originate from an adult with an advanced solid tumor such as melanoma, head and neck, liver or kidney cancer.

The V call is TRBV6-5, the J call TRBJ1-3; possible D gene TRBD1, 6 bases. Trimming cost V 7 bases and J 4 bases, with 14 bases left between them. Germline CDR1 reads MNHEY; CDR2 reads SVGAGI. The CDR3 is 14 residues long. The CDR3 region has the DNA TGTGCCAGCACCAACAGGGTCGGCGGAAACACCATATATTTT. It encodes CASTNRVGGNTIYF.

The CDR3 DNA sequence: TGCGCCAGCAGCTTGGGAGTCTACGAGCAGTACTTC. This gives the protein CASSLGVYEQYF. The V and J genes are TRBV5-1 and TRBJ2-7; D call uncertain. V was trimmed by 0 bases and J by 3 bases, leaving 4 bases between them. The germline V gene has CDR1 SGHRS and CDR2 YFSETQ. CDR3 length: 12 residues.

The genes are TRBV15 and TRBJ2-4, with D unclear. V was clipped by 0 bases and J by 3 bases, with 9 bases between them. Germline V CDR1 and CDR2: LNHNV, YYDKDF (reference sequence). The CDR3 covers 15 residues. In DNA form, the CDR3 reads TGTGCCACCAGCAGAGATGGTGTTCGCAAAAACATTCAGTACTTC. This codes for CATSRDGVRKNIQYF.

The chain carries TRBV6-5 and TRBJ1-5, with a tentative D call TRBD1 (6 bases). V was shortened by 7 bases and J by 6 bases, with 13 bases between the two germline ends. The CDR3 spans 13 residues. CDR1 and CDR2 (germline): MNHEY, SVGAGI. The CDR3 DNA follows: TGTGCCAGCACTGGGACACCTTCTCAGCCCCAGCATTTT. Translating it yields CASTGTPSQPQHF.

This chain uses TRBV5-5 with TRBJ1-2, with 8 bases fitting TRBD1. The germline gives CDR1 SGHKS, CDR2 YYEKEE (reference sequence). The CDR3 covers 13 residues. J gave up 5 bases and V 2 bases, and 2 bases lay outside the gene matches. This CDR3 reads CASSFTGGYGYTF. The CDR3 coding sequence is TGTGCCAGCAGCTTCACAGGGGGGTATGGCTACACCTTC.

The rearrangement joins TRBV6-4 to TRBJ2-3; 8 bases map to TRBD2. CDR1 and CDR2 from the germline V gene are MRHNA and SNTAGT. V lost 4 bases and J lost 5; bases outside the gene matches: 5. The length of the CDR3 is 14 residues. CDR3 sequence reads: CASSGSGAGDTQYF. In DNA form, the CDR3 reads TGTGCCAGCAGTGGTAGCGGGGCCGGAGATACGCAGTATTTT.

The chain combines TRBV15 with TRBJ2-5; D not resolved. V lost 0 bases and J lost 5, with 10 bases in between. CDR1 LNHNV and CDR2 YYDKDF come from the germline V gene (reference sequence). The CDR3 is 14 residues long. This CDR3 reads CATSRDGRRETQYF. Here the CDR3 DNA reads TGTGCCACCAGCAGAGATGGCAGGCGGGAGACCCAGTACTTC.

The rearrangement links TRBV7-9 to TRBJ2-3; 8 bases match TRBD1. The CDR3 loop spans 15 amino acids. V shed 5 bases, J shed 4 bases, and the junction held 8 bases outside the gene matches. Germline assignment: CDR1 SEHNR and CDR2 FQNEAQ (reference sequence). Written as DNA, the CDR3 is TGTGCCAGCAGCAGATCTCAGGGGGCATCAGATACGCAGTATTTT. Its translation is CASSRSQGASDTQYF.

The chain links TRBV30 to TRBJ2-1, with 13 positions matching TRBD2. The ends lost 5 bases at V and 6 bases at J; junction bases unmatched: 1. Germline CDR1 and CDR2: GTSNPN and SVGIG (reference sequence). This CDR3 region has 13 residues. CDR3 protein: CAWGLAGANEQFF. CDR3 sequence (DNA): TGTGCCTGGGGACTAGCGGGAGCCAATGAGCAGTTCTTC.

The rearrangement uses TRBV19 and TRBJ1-6; no clear D. This CDR3 region has 14 residues. The V end lost 6 bases, the J end lost 10 bases, and 16 bases lay between the germline ends. Looked up from germline, CDR1 is LNHDA and CDR2 is SQIVND (reference sequence). DNA of the CDR3: TGTGCCAGTAGGGTGGGGTCCGTAGCCTCACCCCTCCACTTT. This sequence encodes CASRVGSVASPLHF. Full variable domain (outside the CDR3, taken from reference TRBV19 and TRBJ1-6): DGGITQSPKYLFRKEGQNVTLSCEQNLNHDAMYWYRQDPGQGLRLIYYSQIVNDFQKGDIAEGYSVSREKKESFPLTVTSAQKNPTAFYLCASRVGSVASPLHFGNGTRLTVT.

The chain is built from TRBV6-5 and TRBJ2-3, with D perhaps TRBD1 (5 bases). Trimming pared 0 bases from V and 2 bases from J, leaving 9 bases between. There are 15 residues in the CDR3. Germline CDR1 reads MNHEY; CDR2 reads SVGAGI. CDR3 loop: CASSYSRAPTDTQYF. CDR3 nucleotide sequence: TGTGCCAGCAGTTACTCCAGGGCTCCCACAGATACGCAGTATTTT.

V is TRBV9 and J is TRBJ2-3; D is perhaps TRBD1 (6 bases). This CDR3 is built from 14 residues. The V end was cut by 2 bases, the J end by 0 bases, with 7 bases between. Per the germline V gene, CDR1 is SGDLS and CDR2 is YYNGEE. The CDR3 nucleotides read TGTGCCAGCAGCGTCACAGGGAGCACAGATACGCAGTATTTT. Translated, it gives CASSVTGSTDTQYF.

V usage is TRBV11-1 and J usage is TRBJ2-3, with a possible D match to TRBD2 (6 bases). The CDR3 runs to 13 residues. V was pared by 6 bases and J by 2 bases, with 9 bases between. Germline V gene lookup returns CDR1 SGHAT and CDR2 FQDESV (reference sequence). The CDR3 bases are TGTGCCAGCAGAATAGCGGACACAGATACGCAGTATTTT. Protein: CASRIADTDTQYF.

This chain joins TRBV5-1 and TRBJ2-1; D unresolved. Germline CDR1 is SGHRS and CDR2 is YFSETQ. Trimming shortened V by 1 base and J by 5 bases, and 7 bases separated the two germline ends. This CDR3 spans 13 amino acids. CDR3 sequence (DNA): TGCGCCAGCAGCTTGATCCCCGACAATGAGCAGTTCTTC. Protein sequence: CASSLIPDNEQFF.

Only one count was recorded for this clone. The chain links TRBV19 to TRBJ2-1; D is perhaps TRBD2 (6 bases). Germline V gives CDR1 LNHDA, CDR2 SQIVND (reference sequence). With 3 bases removed from V and 1 base from J, the gap between germline ends came to 10 bases. CDR3 length equals 15 residues. The CDR3 protein is CASSIDGRSYNEQFF. In DNA, the CDR3 is TGTGCCAGTAGTATCGACGGGAGATCCTACAATGAGCAGTTCTTC. Full variable domain (outside the CDR3, taken from reference TRBV19 and TRBJ2-1): DGGITQSPKYLFRKEGQNVTLSCEQNLNHDAMYWYRQDPGQGLRLIYYSQIVNDFQKGDIAEGYSVSREKKESFPLTVTSAQKNPTAFYLCASSIDGRSYNEQFFGPGTRLTVL.

V usage is TRBV2 and J usage is TRBJ1-5; D may be TRBD1 (5 bases). V lost 7 bases to trimming and J lost 7 bases, with 14 bases between them. The CDR3 loop spans 13 amino acids. CDR1 is SNHLY and CDR2 is FYNNEI in the germline V gene. DNA of the CDR3: TGTGCCAGCACCCTAAGGGGAAGACAGCCCCAGCATTTT. This translates into CASTLRGRQPQHF.

The rearrangement joins TRBV25-1 to TRBJ2-7; D not certain. V was pared by 8 bases and J by 3 bases, with 5 bases between. The CDR3 is 10 residues long. Germline V gene data show CDR1 as MGHDK and CDR2 as SYGVNS. CDR3 bases: TGTGCCAGCGGGCACTACGAGCAGTACTTC. Residues: CASGHYEQYF.

V usage is TRBV5-4 and J usage is TRBJ2-7, with 8 bases identical to TRBD2. After removal of 6 bases from V and 6 bases from J, the junction contained 8 bases not matched to a gene. The CDR3 sequence is 13 residues long. Germline loops: CDR1 SGHNT, CDR2 YYREEE (reference sequence). The CDR3 region is CASTGGGSREQYF. CDR3 nucleotide sequence: TGTGCCAGCACGGGGGGGGGAAGTCGCGAGCAGTACTTC.

The chain recombines TRBV27 with TRBJ1-1, with a weak D call TRBD1 (6 bases). The CDR3 has 15 amino acids. The V gene lost 6 bases and the J gene lost 0 bases, with 14 bases spanning the gap. CDR1 is MNHEY and CDR2 is SMNVEV in the germline V gene (reference sequence). The CDR3 here is CASSLTGKLNTEAFF. For the CDR3, the DNA is TGTGCCAGCAGCCTAACAGGGAAACTGAACACTGAAGCTTTCTTT.

This chain joins TRBV5-4 and TRBJ2-6; a weak D match, TRBD1 (6 bases). The germline CDR1 and CDR2 sequences are SGHNT and YYREEE (reference sequence). Between the trimmed V and J ends, which lost 1 base and 0 bases, there was a span of 11 bases. The CDR3 is made up of 17 amino acids. CDR3: CASSLRTANSGANVLTF. CDR3 DNA: TGTGCCAGCAGCTTGCGGACAGCCAACTCTGGGGCCAACGTCCTGACTTTC.

The chain links TRBV6-1 to TRBJ1-2; D not certain. This CDR3 region has 13 residues. V dropped 7 bases and J dropped 8 bases, with 17 bases sitting between them. Germline lookup yields CDR1 MNHNS and CDR2 SASEGT. Written as DNA, the CDR3 is TGTGCCAGCAATCGGTGGGAGTTATGGGGCTACACCTTC. Its protein is CASNRWELWGYTF.

The chain employs TRBV29-1 and TRBJ2-5; D is unclear. V was shortened by 1 base and J by 5 bases, with 17 bases between the two germline ends. Per the germline V gene, CDR1 is SQVTM and CDR2 is ANQGSEA. The CDR3 is 15 amino acids. Here the CDR3 DNA reads TGCAGCGTTGAAGGTTCGTGGCCCCTCAGGGAGACCCAGTACTTC. Its protein product is CSVEGSWPLRETQYF.

V and J are TRBV5-6 and TRBJ1-4; no clear D. V dropped 4 bases and J dropped 4 bases, with 11 bases sitting between them. CDR3 length: 14 amino acids. CDR1 SGHDT and CDR2 YYEEEE come from the germline V gene. The CDR3 sequence: CASSPGQFNEKLFF. DNA for the CDR3: TGTGCCAGCAGCCCCGGGCAGTTTAATGAAAAACTGTTTTTT.

This rearrangement joins TRBV5-1 to TRBJ2-5; D not resolved. Germline assignment: CDR1 SGHRS and CDR2 YFSETQ. The ends were cut back, 4 bases at V and 3 bases at J, with 4 bases in the middle. The CDR3 covers 11 residues. CDR3 in DNA: TGCGCCAGCAGCGCGGAAGAGACCCAGTACTTC. Protein product: CASSAEETQYF.

This clone turned up a few times. V and J are TRBV5-4 and TRBJ2-7; D is undetermined. The CDR3 loop spans 13 amino acids. Trimming cost V 0 bases and J 6 bases, with 10 bases left between them. Germline V gives CDR1 SGHNT, CDR2 YYREEE (reference sequence). The CDR3 reads CASSLAHSPEQYF. In nucleotides, the CDR3 is TGTGCCAGCAGCTTGGCTCACAGCCCCGAGCAGTACTTC.

The gene calls are TRBV9 and TRBJ2-1; D gene ambiguous. Trimming cost V 0 bases and J 0 bases, with 7 bases left between them. The germline V gene encodes CDR1 SGDLS and CDR2 YYNGEE. There are 15 residues in the CDR3. This chain's CDR3 is CASSVALDSYNEQFF. The CDR3 DNA reads as TGTGCCAGCAGCGTAGCGCTAGACTCCTACAATGAGCAGTTCTTC.

The rearrangement links TRBV7-3 to TRBJ2-4, with 11 bases aligning to TRBD2. Germline lookup yields CDR1 SGHTA and CDR2 FQGTGA. V lost 5 bases, J lost 10 bases, and 7 bases stayed unmatched. The CDR3 runs 14 residues. The DNA of the CDR3 is TGTGCCAGCAGCCTTGGACTAGCGGGCGGGATTCAGTACTTC. Translated, it gives CASSLGLAGGIQYF.

The V and J genes are TRBV18 and TRBJ1-4; no reliable D call. The CDR3 loop spans 13 amino acids. Germline values: CDR1 KGHSH, CDR2 LQKENI. V was shortened by 3 bases and J by 6 bases, with 8 bases between the two germline ends. The CDR3 coding sequence is TGTGCCAGCTCACCGGGAAGGGATGAAAAACTGTTTTTT. Encoded protein: CASSPGRDEKLFF.

V gene TRBV9 combines with J gene TRBJ2-3; unclear D gene. Germline CDR1 SGDLS, CDR2 YYNGEE. The CDR3 is 16 residues long. V lost 1 base, J lost 2 bases, and 14 bases lay in between. CDR3 nucleotide sequence: TGTGCCAGCAGCGTATCATTGGACCCACTCACAGATACGCAGTATTTT. Amino acid sequence: CASSVSLDPLTDTQYF. Combining the CDR3 with reference TRBV9 and TRBJ2-3 gives the whole variable domain DSGVTQTPKHLITATGQRVTLRCSPRSGDLSVYWYQQSLDQGLQFLIQYYNGEERAKGNILERFSAQQFPDLHSELNLSSLELGDSALYFCASSVSLDPLTDTQYFGPGTRLTVL.

The rearrangement joins TRBV7-2 to TRBJ1-2; the D gene is possibly TRBD1 (5 bases). Germline-derived CDR1 and CDR2 are SGHTA and FQGNSA. The CDR3 loop spans 13 amino acids. V was cut by 3 bases and J by 2 bases, with 7 bases left in between. The CDR3 DNA is TGTGCCAGCAGCTTTGGGGGGAACTATGGCTACACCTTC. It specifies CASSFGGNYGYTF.